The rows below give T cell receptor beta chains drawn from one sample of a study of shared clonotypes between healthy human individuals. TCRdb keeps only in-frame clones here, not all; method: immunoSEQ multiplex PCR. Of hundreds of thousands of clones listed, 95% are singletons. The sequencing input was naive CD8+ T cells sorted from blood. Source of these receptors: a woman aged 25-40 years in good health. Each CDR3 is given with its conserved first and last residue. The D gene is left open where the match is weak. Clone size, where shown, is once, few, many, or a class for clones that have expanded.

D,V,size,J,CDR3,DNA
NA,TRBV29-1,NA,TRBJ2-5,CSVDVQGETQYF,TGCAGCGTCGATGTTCAGGGGGAGACCCAGTACTTC
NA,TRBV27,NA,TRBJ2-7,CASSLQVVGEQYF,TGTGCCAGCAGTTTACAGGTGGTAGGCGAGCAGTACTTC
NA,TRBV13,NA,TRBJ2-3,CASSAPRTDTQYF,TGTGCCAGCAGCGCTCCCCGCACAGATACGCAGTATTTT
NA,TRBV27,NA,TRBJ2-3,CASSGGTFGTDTQYF,TGTGCCAGCAGTGGAGGGACGTTCGGCACAGATACGCAGTATTTT
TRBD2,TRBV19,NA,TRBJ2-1,CASSALAGEGRDEQFF,TGTGCCAGTAGTGCTCTAGCGGGAGAAGGCAGGGATGAGCAGTTCTTC
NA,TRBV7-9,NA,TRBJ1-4,CASSPQLSATNEKLFF,TGTGCCAGCAGCCCTCAACTCAGTGCAACTAATGAAAAACTGTTTTTT
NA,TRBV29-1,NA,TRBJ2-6,CSVMESGANVLTF,TGCAGCGTTATGGAGAGTGGGGCCAACGTCCTGACTTTC
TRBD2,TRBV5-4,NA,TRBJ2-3,CASSFAGGSTDTQYF,TGTGCCAGCAGCTTCGCGGGAGGCTCCACAGATACGCAGTATTTT
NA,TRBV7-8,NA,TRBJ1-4,CASSLAGGGVTNEKLFF,TGTGCCAGCAGCTTAGCGGGGGGGGGAGTAACTAATGAAAAACTGTTTTTT
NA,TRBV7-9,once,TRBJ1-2,CASSLRYTGFVYGYTF,TGTGCCAGCAGCTTACGATACACAGGGTTCGTCTATGGCTACACCTTC
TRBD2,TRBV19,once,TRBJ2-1,CASTPGTSGYNEQFF,TGTGCCAGTACCCCGGGGACTAGCGGCTACAATGAGCAGTTCTTC
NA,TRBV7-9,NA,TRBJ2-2,CVIRGIEVPTGELFF,TGTGTCATACGGGGCATTGAGGTCCCCACCGGGGAGCTGTTTTTT
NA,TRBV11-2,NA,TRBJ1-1,CASSLSQGSTEAFF,TGTGCCAGCAGCTTGAGTCAGGGGAGCACTGAAGCTTTCTTT
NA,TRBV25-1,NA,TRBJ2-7,CASSGPTSYEQYF,TGTGCCAGTTCAGGGCCTACCTCCTACGAGCAGTACTTC
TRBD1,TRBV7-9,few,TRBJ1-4,CASSFGTGYEKLFF,TGTGCCAGCAGCTTCGGGACAGGGTACGAAAAACTGTTTTTT
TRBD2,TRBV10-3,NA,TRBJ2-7,CAIGLAGTSYEQYF,TGTGCCATAGGACTAGCGGGGACCTCCTACGAGCAGTACTTC
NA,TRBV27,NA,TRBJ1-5,CASSFVGSNQPQHF,TGTGCCAGCAGTTTTGTGGGTAGCAATCAGCCCCAGCATTTT
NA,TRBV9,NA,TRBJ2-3,CASSVENTDTQYF,TGTGCCAGCAGCGTAGAGAACACAGATACGCAGTATTTT
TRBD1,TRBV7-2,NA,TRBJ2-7,CASSLAGTASYEQYF,TGTGCCAGCAGCTTGGCCGGGACAGCTAGCTACGAGCAGTACTTC
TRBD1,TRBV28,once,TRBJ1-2,CASSFPGQVYGYTF,TGTGCCAGCAGTTTCCCGGGACAGGTCTATGGCTACACCTTC
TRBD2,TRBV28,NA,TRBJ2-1,CASGTSGNGEQFF,TGTGCCAGCGGGACTAGCGGGAATGGTGAGCAGTTCTTC
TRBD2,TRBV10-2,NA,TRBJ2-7,CASGAPTSGIHEQYF,TGCGCCAGCGGGGCCCCTACTAGCGGGATTCACGAGCAGTACTTC
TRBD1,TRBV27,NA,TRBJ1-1,CASSPSTGVTEAFF,TGTGCCAGCAGTCCGAGTACAGGGGTAACTGAAGCTTTCTTT
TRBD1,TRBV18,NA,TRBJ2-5,CASSPGDSLITQYF,TGTGCCAGCTCACCAGGGGACAGCCTGATTACCCAGTACTTC
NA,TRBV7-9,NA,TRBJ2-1,CASSLASWEQFF,TGTGCCAGCAGCTTAGCCTCGTGGGAGCAGTTCTTC
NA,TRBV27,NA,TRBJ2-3,CASSPHMSFTDTQYF,TGTGCCAGCAGTCCACATATGTCGTTCACAGATACGCAGTATTTT
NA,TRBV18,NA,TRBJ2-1,CASSPYGTRDNEQFF,TGTGCCAGCTCACCGTACGGGACCAGAGACAATGAGCAGTTCTTC
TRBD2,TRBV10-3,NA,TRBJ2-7,CAISEPTTSGDAYEQYF,TGTGCCATCAGTGAGCCCACCACTAGCGGGGATGCCTACGAGCAGTACTTC
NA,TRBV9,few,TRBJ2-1,CASSVGRSSYNEQFF,TGTGCCAGCAGCGTCGGACGGAGCTCCTACAATGAGCAGTTCTTC
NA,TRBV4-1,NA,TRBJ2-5,CASSQEPSEETQYF,TGCGCCAGCAGCCAAGAACCCTCAGAAGAGACCCAGTACTTC
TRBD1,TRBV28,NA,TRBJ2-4,CASSKTFDGQGAWPKNIQYF,TGTGCCAGCAGTAAAACCTTCGACGGACAGGGGGCTTGGCCCAAAAACATTCAGTACTTC
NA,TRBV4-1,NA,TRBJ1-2,CASSQDTYGYTF,TGCGCCAGCAGCCAAGATACCTATGGCTACACCTTC
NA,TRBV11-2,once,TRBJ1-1,CASSLEWGKNTEAFF,TGTGCCAGCAGCTTGGAGTGGGGAAAGAACACTGAAGCTTTCTTT